This TCR beta chain was sequenced for a study of Graves' ophthalmopathy and Graves' hyperthyroidism. Study summary: Investigators collected peripheral blood at initial diagnosis, before any treatment was given.

Amplification targeted the TCR beta CDR3 regions, with RNA transcripts as the source material. HTBI-primed first-round RT-PCR preceded second-round multiplex PCR. TCRdb reanalysed the multiplex PCR reads using MiXCR and keeps one entry per CDR3 protein. Here the sample spans 500,000 to 800,000 distinct CDR3 sequences, approximately 39% being singletons. Moderate-to-severe activity, CAS at least 3, NOSPECS at least 4 and duration under 3 months characterized donors with ophthalmopathy. CDR1 SGHTA and CDR2 FQGNSA come from the germline V gene. V shed 5 bases and J shed 0 bases, with 14 bases lying between them. This CDR3 contains 17 residues.

This TCR came from an adult man with Graves' ophthalmopathy. The sequenced material came from peripheral blood. V usage is TRBV7-2 and J usage is TRBJ1-6; D remains ambiguous. The CDR3 reads CASSGSGRASYNSPLHF. CDR3 nucleotides: TGTGCCAGCAGCGGCTCCGGGCGTGCCTCCTATAATTCACCCCTCCACTTT.